Shown below are 7 T cell receptor beta chains from a single sample sequenced in a study of cytomegalovirus exposure and HLA in healthy donors. Amplification used 60 Vbeta primers and 13 Jbeta primers. This table comes from immunoSEQ multiplex PCR, and its TCRdb copy is limited to in-frame clones, with some not included. This sample yields around 84,000 clones, of which over 65% are seen a single time; about 3.5% belongs to the top ten. The specimen was PBMCs. Receptors were obtained from a man aged 50 to 59 in good health and CMV-seronegative.

The chain joins TRBV2 to TRBJ1-6; 11 bases are shared with TRBD1. V shed 5 bases and J 10 bases; nucleotides not matched to a gene: 4. There are 14 residues in the CDR3. CDR1 SNHLY and CDR2 FYNNEI come from the germline V gene. CDR3 sequence: CASSRTGGDSPLHF. CDR3 nucleotide sequence: TGTGCCAGCAGTAGGACAGGGGGCGACTCACCCCTCCACTTT.

This clone was counted only a few times. This chain connects TRBV2 to TRBJ1-4, with 8 nucleotides matching TRBD1. V lost 5 bases and J lost 7; bases outside the gene matches: 6. Per germline, CDR1 SNHLY and CDR2 FYNNEI. The CDR3 has 14 amino acids. CDR3 bases: TGTGCCAGCAGTAACAGGGGGATTGGTGAAAAACTGTTTTTT. Encoded protein: CASSNRGIGEKLFF.

This chain uses TRBV28 with TRBJ1-2, with D possibly TRBD1 on 6 matching bases. The CDR3 has 17 residues. The V gene lost 7 bases and the J gene lost 4 bases, with 25 bases spanning the gap. The germline V gene has CDR1 MDHEN and CDR2 SYDVKM. The CDR3 DNA follows: TGTGCCAGCAACTTTTTAGGGAACAGGGTGCAGAGCTATGGCTACACCTTC. Translating it yields CASNFLGNRVQSYGYTF.

The chain combines TRBV27 with TRBJ1-2, with D uncertain. V was trimmed by 4 bases and J by 6 bases, leaving 18 bases between them. Germline V gives CDR1 MNHEY, CDR2 SMNVEV (reference sequence). The CDR3 has 15 amino acids. The CDR3 region has the DNA TGTGCCAGCAGTTCTCCCTCTCTAGGCGAGGATGGCTACACCTTC. Protein product: CASSSPSLGEDGYTF.

The genes are TRBV7-3 and TRBJ2-1; 11 positions match TRBD2. Trimming took 5 bases from V and 5 from J; bases not matched to a gene: 5. CDR3 length: 15 amino acids. Germline V gene sequence: CDR1 SGHTA, CDR2 FQGTGA. The CDR3 is CASSPLAGGNNEQFF. CDR3 nucleotides: TGTGCCAGCAGCCCCCTAGCGGGAGGTAACAATGAGCAGTTCTTC.

The V call is TRBV5-4, the J call TRBJ1-1; 7 bases are shared with TRBD1. Per germline, CDR1 SGHNT and CDR2 YYREEE (reference sequence). After removal of 4 bases from V and 1 base from J, the junction contained 10 bases not matched to a gene. CDR3 size: 16 residues. The CDR3 DNA reads TGTGCCAGCAGCGCTAGATCGACAGGGAGGAACACTGAAGCTTTCTTT. Translating gives CASSARSTGRNTEAFF. The full variable domain, its missing parts supplied by reference TRBV5-4 and TRBJ1-1, is ETGVTQSPTHLIKTRGQQVTLRCSSQSGHNTVSWYQQALGQGPQFIFQYYREEENGRGNFPPRFSGLQFPNYSSELNVNALELDDSALYLCASSARSTGRNTEAFFGQGTRLTVV.

The chain carries TRBV5-1 and TRBJ2-7; perhaps TRBD2 as D (6 bases). CDR3 length equals 13 residues. Germline loops: CDR1 SGHRS, CDR2 YFSETQ. Trimming took 5 bases from V and 3 from J, leaving 12 bases between them. The CDR3 DNA follows: TGCGCCAGCAGTAATTCCGGGAGCTACGAGCAGTACTTC. Protein sequence: CASSNSGSYEQYF. Filled out from reference TRBV5-1 and TRBJ2-7, the complete variable domain reads KAGVTQTPRYLIKTRGQQVTLSCSPISGHRSVSWYQQTPGQGLQFLFEYFSETQRNKGNFPGRFSGRQFSNSRSEMNVSTLELGDSALYLCASSNSGSYEQYFGPGTRLTVT.